This TCR beta chain was retrieved from a study of blood T cell repertoires in COVID-19. About the research overall: The analysed material was cDNA or gDNA that came from T cells, B-cell-depleted T cells, or PBMCs.

V was clipped by 4 bases and J by 3 bases, with 17 bases between them. The length of the CDR3 is 15 residues. The germline CDR1 and CDR2 sequences are SGHKS and YYEKEE (reference sequence). Profiled with immunoSEQ multiplex PCR; TCRdb holds only in-frame clones, not every one. The sample lists approximately 56,000 clones; about four fifths were seen once. Input material: peripheral blood. The source of this sequence is a woman older than 75 with COVID-19, enrolled during active disease. The J gene is TRBJ2-7, the V gene TRBV5-5, with D tentatively TRBD2 (6 bases). CDR3 sequence reads: CASSPGLPPVYEQYF. Here the CDR3 DNA reads TGTGCCAGCAGCCCGGGACTCCCCCCGGTCTACGAGCAGTACTTC. The whole variable domain, filled in from reference TRBV5-5 and TRBJ2-7, reads DAGVTQSPTHLIKTRGQQVTLRCSPISGHKSVSWYQQVLGQGPQFIFQYYEKEERGRGNFPDRFSARQFPNYSSELNVNALLLGDSALYLCASSPGLPPVYEQYFGPGTRLTVT.